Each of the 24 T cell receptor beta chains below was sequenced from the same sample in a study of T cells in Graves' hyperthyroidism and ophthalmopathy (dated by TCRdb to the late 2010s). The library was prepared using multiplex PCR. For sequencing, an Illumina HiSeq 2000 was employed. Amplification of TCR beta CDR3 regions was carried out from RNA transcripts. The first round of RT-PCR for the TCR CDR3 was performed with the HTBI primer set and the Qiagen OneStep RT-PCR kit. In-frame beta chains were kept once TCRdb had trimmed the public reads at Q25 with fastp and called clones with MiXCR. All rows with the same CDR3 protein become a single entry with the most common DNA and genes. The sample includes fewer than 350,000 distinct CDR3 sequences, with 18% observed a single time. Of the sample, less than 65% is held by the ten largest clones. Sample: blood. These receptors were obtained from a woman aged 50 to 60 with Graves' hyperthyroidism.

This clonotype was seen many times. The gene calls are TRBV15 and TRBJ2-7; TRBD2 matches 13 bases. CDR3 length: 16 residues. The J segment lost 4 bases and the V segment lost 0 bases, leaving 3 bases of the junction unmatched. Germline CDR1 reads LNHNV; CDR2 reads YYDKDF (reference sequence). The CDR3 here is CATSRDRLAGGYEQYV. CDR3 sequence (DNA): TGTGCCACCAGCAGAGATAGACTAGCGGGGGGATACGAGCAGTACGTC.

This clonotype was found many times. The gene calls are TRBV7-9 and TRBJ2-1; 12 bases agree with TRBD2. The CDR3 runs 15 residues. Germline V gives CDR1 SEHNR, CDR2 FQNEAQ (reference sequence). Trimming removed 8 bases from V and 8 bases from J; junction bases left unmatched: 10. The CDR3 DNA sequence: TGTGCCAGCTCGACTAGCGGGAGTAGGTGGGATGAGCAGTTCTTC. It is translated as CASSTSGSRWDEQFF.

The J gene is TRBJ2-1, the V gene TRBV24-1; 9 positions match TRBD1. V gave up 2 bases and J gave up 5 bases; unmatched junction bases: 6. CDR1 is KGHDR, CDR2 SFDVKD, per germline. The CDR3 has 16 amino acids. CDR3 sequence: CATSDSGQGNNNEQFF. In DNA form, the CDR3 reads TGTGCCACCAGTGATTCCGGACAGGGGAATAACAATGAGCAGTTCTTC.

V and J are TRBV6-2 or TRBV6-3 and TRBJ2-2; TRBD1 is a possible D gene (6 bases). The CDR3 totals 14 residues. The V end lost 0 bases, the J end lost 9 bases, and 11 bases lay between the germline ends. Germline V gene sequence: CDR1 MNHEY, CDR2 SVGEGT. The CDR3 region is CASSYSGTNWELFF. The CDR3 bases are TGTGCCAGCAGTTACTCCGGGACAAACTGGGAGCTGTTTTTT.

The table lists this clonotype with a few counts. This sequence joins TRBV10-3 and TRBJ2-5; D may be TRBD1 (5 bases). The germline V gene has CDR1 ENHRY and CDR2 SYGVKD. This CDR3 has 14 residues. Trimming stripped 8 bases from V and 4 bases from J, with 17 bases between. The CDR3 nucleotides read TGTGCCATCCAAGATGCGTGGGGCGTAGAGACCCAGTACTTC. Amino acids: CAIQDAWGVETQYF.

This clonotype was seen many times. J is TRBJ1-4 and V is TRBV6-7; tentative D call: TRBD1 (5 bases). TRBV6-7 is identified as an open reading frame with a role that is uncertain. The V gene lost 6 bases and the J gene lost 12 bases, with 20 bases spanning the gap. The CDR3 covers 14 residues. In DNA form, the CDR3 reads TGTGCCAGCAGCCACACGGGACGAACATCCGAACTGTTTTTT. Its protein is CASSHTGRTSELFF.

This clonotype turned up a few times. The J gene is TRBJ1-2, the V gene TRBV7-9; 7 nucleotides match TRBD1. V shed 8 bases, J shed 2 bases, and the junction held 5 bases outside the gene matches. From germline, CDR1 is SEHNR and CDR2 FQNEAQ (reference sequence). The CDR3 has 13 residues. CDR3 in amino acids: CASREGQNYGYTF. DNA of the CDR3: TGTGCCAGCCGCGAGGGACAGAACTATGGCTACACCTTC.

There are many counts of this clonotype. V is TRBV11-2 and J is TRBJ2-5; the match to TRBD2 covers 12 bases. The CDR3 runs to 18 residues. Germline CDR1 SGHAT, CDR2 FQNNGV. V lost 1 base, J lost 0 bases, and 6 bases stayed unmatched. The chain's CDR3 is CASSLGRTSGRNQETQYF. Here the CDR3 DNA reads TGTGCCAGCAGCTTAGGCCGCACTAGCGGGAGGAACCAAGAGACCCAGTACTTC.

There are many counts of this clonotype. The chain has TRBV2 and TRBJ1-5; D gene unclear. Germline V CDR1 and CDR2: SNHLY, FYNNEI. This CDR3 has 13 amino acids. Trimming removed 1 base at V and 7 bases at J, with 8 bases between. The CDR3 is CASSEEGWQPQHF. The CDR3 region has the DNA TGTGCCAGCAGTGAAGAGGGTTGGCAGCCCCAGCATTTT.

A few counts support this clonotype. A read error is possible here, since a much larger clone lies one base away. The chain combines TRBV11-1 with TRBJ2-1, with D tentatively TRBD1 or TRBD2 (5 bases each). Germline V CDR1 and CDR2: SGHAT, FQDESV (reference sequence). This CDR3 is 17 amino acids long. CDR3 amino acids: CASTLGTGELNYNERFF. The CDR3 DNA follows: TGTGCCAGCACCTTAGGGACCGGGGAACTCAACTACAATGAGCGGTTCTTC.

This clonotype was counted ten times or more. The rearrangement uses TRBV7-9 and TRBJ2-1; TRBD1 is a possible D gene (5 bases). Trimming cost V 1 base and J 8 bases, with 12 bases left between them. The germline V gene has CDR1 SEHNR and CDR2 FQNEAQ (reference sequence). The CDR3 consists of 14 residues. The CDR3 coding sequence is TGTGCCAGCAGCTTAGTCGCAGGGTGGGATGAGCAGTTCTTC. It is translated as CASSLVAGWDEQFF.

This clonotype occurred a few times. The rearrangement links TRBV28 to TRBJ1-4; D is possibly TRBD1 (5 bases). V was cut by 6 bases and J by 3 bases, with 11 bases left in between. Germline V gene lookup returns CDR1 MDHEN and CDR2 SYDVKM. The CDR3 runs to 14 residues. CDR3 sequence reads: CASRAGFSNEKLFF. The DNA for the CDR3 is TGTGCCAGCAGGGCAGGGTTCTCTAATGAAAAACTGTTTTTT.

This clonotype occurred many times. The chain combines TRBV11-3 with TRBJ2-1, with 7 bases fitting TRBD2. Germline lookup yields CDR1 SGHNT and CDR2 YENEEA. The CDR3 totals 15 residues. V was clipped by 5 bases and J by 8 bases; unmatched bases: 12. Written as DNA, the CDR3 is TGTGCCAGCAGCCGCCGGGGCGGGAGCGTGGATGAGCAGTTCTTC. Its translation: CASSRRGGSVDEQFF.

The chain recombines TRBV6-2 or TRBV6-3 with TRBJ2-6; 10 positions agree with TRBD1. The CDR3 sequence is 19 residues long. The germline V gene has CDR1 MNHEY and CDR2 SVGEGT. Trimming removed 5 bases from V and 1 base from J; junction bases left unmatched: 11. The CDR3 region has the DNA TGTGCCAGCAGTGGAGACAGGGGGCGGTGGAGTTCTGGGGCCAACGTCCTGACTTTC. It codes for CASSGDRGRWSSGANVLTF.

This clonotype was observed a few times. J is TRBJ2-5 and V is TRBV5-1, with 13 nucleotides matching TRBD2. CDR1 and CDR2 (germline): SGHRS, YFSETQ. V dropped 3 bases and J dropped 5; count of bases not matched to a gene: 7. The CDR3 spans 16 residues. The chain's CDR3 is CASSSSGTSGTETQYF. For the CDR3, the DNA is TGCGCCAGCAGCTCAAGTGGGACTAGCGGGACGGAGACCCAGTACTTC.

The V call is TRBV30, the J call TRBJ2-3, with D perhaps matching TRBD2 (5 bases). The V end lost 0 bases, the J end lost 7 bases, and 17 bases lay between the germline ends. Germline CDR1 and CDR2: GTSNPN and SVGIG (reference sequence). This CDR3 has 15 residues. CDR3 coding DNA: TGTGCCTGGAGTGTTAGCGCCGACCGAGGGAATACGCAGTATTTT. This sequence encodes CAWSVSADRGNTQYF.

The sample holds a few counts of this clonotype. As DNA, the CDR3 is TGCAGCGTTTTGGGTGGAACTAGCGGGGGGGCCGCAGATACGCAGTATTTT. Encoded protein: CSVLGGTSGGAADTQYF. V gene TRBV29-1 combines with J gene TRBJ2-3; 13 bases map to TRBD2. Germline lookup yields CDR1 SQVTM and CDR2 ANQGSEA. The CDR3 has 17 amino acids. The trim removed 5 bases at V and 4 bases at J, leaving 12 bases unmatched.

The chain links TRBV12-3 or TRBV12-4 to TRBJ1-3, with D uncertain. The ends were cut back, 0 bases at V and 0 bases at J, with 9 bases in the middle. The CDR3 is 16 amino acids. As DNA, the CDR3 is TGTGCCAGCAGTTTAGCTTACGTTGACTCTGGAAACACCATATATTTT. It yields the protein CASSLAYVDSGNTIYF.

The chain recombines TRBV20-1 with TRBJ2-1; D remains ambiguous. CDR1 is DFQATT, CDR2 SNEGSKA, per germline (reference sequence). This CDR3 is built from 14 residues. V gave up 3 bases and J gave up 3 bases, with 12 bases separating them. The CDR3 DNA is TGCAGTGCTAGGGGCGACTCCTACTACAATGAGCAGTTCTTC. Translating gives CSARGDSYYNEQFF.

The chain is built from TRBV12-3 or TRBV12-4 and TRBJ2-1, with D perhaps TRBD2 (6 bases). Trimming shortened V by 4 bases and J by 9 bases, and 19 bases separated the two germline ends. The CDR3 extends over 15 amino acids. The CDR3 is CASSSAVTGEGEQFF. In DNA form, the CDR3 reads TGTGCCAGCAGTTCCGCCGTAACGGGAGAGGGTGAGCAGTTCTTC.

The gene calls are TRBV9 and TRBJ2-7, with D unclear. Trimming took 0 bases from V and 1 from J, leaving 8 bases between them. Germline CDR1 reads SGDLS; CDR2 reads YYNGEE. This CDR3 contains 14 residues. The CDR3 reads CASSVGDHSYEQYF. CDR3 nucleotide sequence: TGTGCCAGCAGCGTAGGGGATCATTCCTACGAGCAGTACTTC.

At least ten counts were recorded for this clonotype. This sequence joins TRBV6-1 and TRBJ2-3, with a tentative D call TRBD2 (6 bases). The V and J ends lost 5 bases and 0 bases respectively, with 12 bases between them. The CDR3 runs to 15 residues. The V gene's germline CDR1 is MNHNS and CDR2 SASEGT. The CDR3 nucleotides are TGTGCCAGCAGTTACACGGGACTTAGCACAGATACGCAGTATTTT. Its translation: CASSYTGLSTDTQYF.

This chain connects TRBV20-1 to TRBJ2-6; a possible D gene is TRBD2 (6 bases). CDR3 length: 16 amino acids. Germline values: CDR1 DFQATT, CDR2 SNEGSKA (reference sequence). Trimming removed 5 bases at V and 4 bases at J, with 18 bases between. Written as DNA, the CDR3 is TGCAGTGCTTCAGCCGGGTCGGGGGTCGGGGCCAACGTCCTGACTTTC. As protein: CSASAGSGVGANVLTF.

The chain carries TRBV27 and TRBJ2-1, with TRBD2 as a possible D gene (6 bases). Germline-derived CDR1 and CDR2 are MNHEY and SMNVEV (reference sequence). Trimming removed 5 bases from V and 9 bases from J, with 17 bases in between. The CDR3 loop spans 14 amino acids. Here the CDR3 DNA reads TGTGCCAGCAGTGACCCCCTGCTGGGGGGTGAGCAGTTCTTC. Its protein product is CASSDPLLGGEQFF.